This T cell receptor beta chain was identified in a study of T cell changes during pregnancy in multiple sclerosis (dated by TCRdb to between 2018 and 2021). Study-level background: In women with multiple sclerosis, the researchers looked at how the T cell repertoire shifted as pregnancy progressed.

The library relied on the immunoSEQ multiplex PCR assay. Drawn from immuneACCESS, this table holds only the in-frame rearrangements with V and J called that TCRdb kept. Clones are partly lost; checked studies trace under half to an unresolved V gene and leave the rest unexplained. The sample table shows tens of thousands of clones, and 75% to 95% are seen once. The ten largest account for about 2.2% of the sample. From V the trimming removes 4 bases and from J it removes 12 bases, while the gene matches leave 9 bases of the junction unaccounted for. The germline V gene (reference sequence) gives CDR1 as LNHDA and CDR2 as SQIVND. Inclusive of the bounding cysteine and phenylalanine, the CDR3 is 13 residues long. The retained sequence is limited to the CDR3, 39 bases, with the frame set at the first base. Turning to this clone: The target of this receptor is not known. Base-call qualities are not available, and no considerably larger clone is one nucleotide away.

The V and J segments used are TRBV19 and TRBJ2-1, with 7 bases aligning to TRBD1. The TCR sequence derives from a female donor in good health, enrolled as a control in a pregnancy study. This specimen was peripheral blood, taken in the third trimester of pregnancy. In nucleotide form, the sequence is TGTGCCAGTAGTACGGGGACAGCAACTGGGCAGTTCTTC. This translates into CASSTGTATGQFF.